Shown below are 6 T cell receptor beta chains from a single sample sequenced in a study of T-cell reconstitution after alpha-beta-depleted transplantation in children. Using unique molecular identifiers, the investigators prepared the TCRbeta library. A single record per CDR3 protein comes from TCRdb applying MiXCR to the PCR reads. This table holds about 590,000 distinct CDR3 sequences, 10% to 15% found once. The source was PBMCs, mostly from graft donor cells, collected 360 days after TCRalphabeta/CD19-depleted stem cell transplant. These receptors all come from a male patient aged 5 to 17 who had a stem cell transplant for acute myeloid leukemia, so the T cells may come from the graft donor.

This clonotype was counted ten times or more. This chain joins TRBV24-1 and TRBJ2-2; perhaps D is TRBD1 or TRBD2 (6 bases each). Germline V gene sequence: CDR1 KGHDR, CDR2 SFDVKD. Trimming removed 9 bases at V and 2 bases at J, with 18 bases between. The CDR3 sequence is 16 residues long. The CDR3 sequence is CATARGGLLNTGELFF. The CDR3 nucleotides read TGTGCCACCGCCAGAGGGGGACTCTTAAACACCGGGGAGCTGTTTTTT.

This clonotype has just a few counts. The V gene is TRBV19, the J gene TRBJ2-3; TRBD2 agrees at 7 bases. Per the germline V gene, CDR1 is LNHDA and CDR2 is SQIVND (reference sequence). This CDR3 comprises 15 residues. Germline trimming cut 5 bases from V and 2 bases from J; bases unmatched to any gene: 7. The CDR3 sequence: CASSPTSGVTDTQYF. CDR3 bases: TGTGCCAGTAGTCCCACCAGCGGGGTCACAGATACGCAGTATTTT.

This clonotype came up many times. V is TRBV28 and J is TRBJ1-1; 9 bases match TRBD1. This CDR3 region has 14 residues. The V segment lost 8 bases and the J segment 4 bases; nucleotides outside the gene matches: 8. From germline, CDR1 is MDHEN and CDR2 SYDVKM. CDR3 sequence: CASGRDRVATEAFF. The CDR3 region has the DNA TGTGCCAGCGGGAGGGACAGGGTGGCCACTGAAGCTTTCTTT.

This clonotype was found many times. CDR3 sequence reads: CASRPGQGVSQQYF. The CDR3 nucleotides read TGTGCCAGCAGACCCGGACAGGGCGTTTCACAGCAGTACTTC. J is TRBJ2-7 and V is TRBV2, with 8 positions matching TRBD1. Germline assignment: CDR1 SNHLY and CDR2 FYNNEI. The CDR3 loop spans 14 amino acids. Unmatched junction bases numbered 12, after V lost 6 bases and J lost 8 bases.

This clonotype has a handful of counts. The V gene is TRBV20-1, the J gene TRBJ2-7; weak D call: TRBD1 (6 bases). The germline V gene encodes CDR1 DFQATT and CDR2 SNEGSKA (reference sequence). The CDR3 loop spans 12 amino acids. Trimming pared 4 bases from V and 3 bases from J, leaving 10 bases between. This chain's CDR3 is CSATGQSYEQYF. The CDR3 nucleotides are TGCAGTGCTACTGGACAGAGCTACGAGCAGTACTTC.

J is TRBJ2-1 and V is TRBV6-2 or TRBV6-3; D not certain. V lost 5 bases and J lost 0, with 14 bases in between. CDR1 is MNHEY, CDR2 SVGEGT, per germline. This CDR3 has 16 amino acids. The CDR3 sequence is CASSKTTLSSYNEQFF. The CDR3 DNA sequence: TGTGCCAGCAGTAAAACGACCCTAAGCTCCTACAATGAGCAGTTCTTC.